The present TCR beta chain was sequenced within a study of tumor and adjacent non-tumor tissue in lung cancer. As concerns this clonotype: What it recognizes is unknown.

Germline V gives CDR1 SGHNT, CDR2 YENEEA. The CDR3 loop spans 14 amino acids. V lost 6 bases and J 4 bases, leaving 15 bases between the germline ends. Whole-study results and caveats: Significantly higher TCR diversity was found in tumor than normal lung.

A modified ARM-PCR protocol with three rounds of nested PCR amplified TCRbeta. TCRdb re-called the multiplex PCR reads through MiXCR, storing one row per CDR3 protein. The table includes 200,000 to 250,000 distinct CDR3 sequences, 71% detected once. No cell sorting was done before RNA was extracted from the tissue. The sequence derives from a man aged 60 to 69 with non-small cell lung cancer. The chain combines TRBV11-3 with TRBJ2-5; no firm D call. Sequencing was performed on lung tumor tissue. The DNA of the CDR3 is TGTGCCAGCAGTCGAATGATATCTGGAGAGACCCAGTACTTC. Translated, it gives CASSRMISGETQYF.